These 4 T cell receptor beta chains were sequenced from one sample in a study of T cell changes during pregnancy in multiple sclerosis. Assay used: immunoSEQ multiplex PCR; TCRdb lists only in-frame clones, some missing. The table includes about 18,000 clones, roughly 83% detected once. The sample was CD8+ T cells from peripheral blood mononuclear cells, taken in the third trimester of pregnancy. The receptors derive from a female donor in good health, enrolled as a control in a pregnancy study.

The chain is built from TRBV9 and TRBJ2-7; 11 nucleotides match TRBD1. The V segment lost 2 bases and the J segment 0 bases; nucleotides outside the gene matches: 1. CDR3 length: 15 amino acids. Germline assignment: CDR1 SGDLS and CDR2 YYNGEE. The CDR3 sequence: CASSVGQGDSYEQYF. Here the CDR3 DNA reads TGTGCCAGCAGCGTGGGACAGGGGGACTCCTACGAGCAGTACTTC.

This chain connects TRBV11-2 to TRBJ2-7, with D hard to call. V was trimmed by 1 base and J by 3 bases, leaving 10 bases between them. The CDR3 extends over 14 amino acids. Germline CDR1 is SGHAT and CDR2 is FQNNGV. CDR3 amino acids: CASSLGIGSYEQYF. The DNA of the CDR3 is TGTGCCAGCAGCTTAGGTATTGGCAGCTACGAGCAGTACTTC.

This chain connects TRBV28 to TRBJ2-3, with 8 bases identical to TRBD1. Unmatched junction bases numbered 3, after V lost 6 bases and J lost 1 base. The CDR3 consists of 14 residues. Germline lookup yields CDR1 MDHEN and CDR2 SYDVKM. CDR3 DNA sequence: TGTGCCAGCAGGGTGACAGGGGGCACAGATACGCAGTATTTT. This translates into CASRVTGGTDTQYF.

The chain links TRBV25-1 to TRBJ1-2; D is ambiguous. Looked up from germline, CDR1 is MGHDK and CDR2 is SYGVNS. Trimming removed 1 base from V and 4 bases from J, with 4 bases in between. This CDR3 contains 12 residues. The CDR3 protein is CASSEFGYGYTF. Here the CDR3 DNA reads TGTGCCAGCAGTGAATTCGGCTATGGCTACACCTTC.